Shown below are 17 T cell receptor beta chains from a single sample sequenced in a study of CD8+CD57+ T cells in acquired aplastic anemia. Profiles of TCR beta VDJ and CDR3 were generated from a genomic DNA template. Using its own MiXCR run on the reads, TCRdb lists one record per CDR3 protein. The table shows about 160,000 distinct CDR3 sequences, with approximately 40% occurring only once. The sample taken for sequencing was sorted CD4+, CD8+, or CD8+CD57+ T cells (not recorded which) from PBMCs. The receptors here all came from a human donor in good health.

In regard to this clonotype: Being one base from a much bigger clone, this may be a read error. This chain joins TRBV9 and TRBJ1-3; 10 positions agree with TRBD1. The junction had 7 bases not matched to a gene; V was cut back by 4 bases and J by 3 bases. This CDR3 region has 16 residues. Germline V gene data show CDR1 as SGDLS and CDR2 as YYNGEE. The CDR3 nucleotides read TGTGCCAGCAGCTTTGACAGGGGGCCAATTGGAAACACCATATATTTT. This translates into CASSFDRGPIGNTIYF.

The V and J genes are TRBV24-1 and TRBJ2-1, with D perhaps given as TRBD1 or TRBD2 (5 bases each). CDR1 and CDR2 from the germline V gene are KGHDR and SFDVKD. The CDR3 length is 15 residues. With 9 bases removed from V and 7 bases from J, the gap between germline ends came to 21 bases. The CDR3 region is CATSPERPEGNEQFF. The CDR3 coding sequence is TGTGCCACCTCTCCCGAACGGCCCGAGGGGAATGAGCAGTTCTTC.

J is TRBJ2-5 and V is TRBV10-2; D uncertain. The CDR3 consists of 12 residues. Germline values: CDR1 WSHSY, CDR2 SAAADI. V gave up 7 bases and J gave up 1 base, with 7 bases separating them. In nucleotides, the CDR3 is TGCGCCAGCACGGGTAGCCAAGAGACCCAGTACTTC. Amino acid sequence: CASTGSQETQYF.

This clonotype was seen repeatedly, ten times or more. The CDR3 DNA follows: TGTGCCACCAGCAGACCCCCGGCCAACACCGGGGAGCTGTTTTTT. It codes for CATSRPPANTGELFF. The rearrangement joins TRBV15 to TRBJ2-2; D remains ambiguous. Germline-derived CDR1 and CDR2 are LNHNV and YYDKDF (reference sequence). The CDR3 is 15 residues long. V was cut by 2 bases and J by 2 bases, with 9 bases left in between.

This clonotype was detected ten times or more. The chain carries TRBV4-2 and TRBJ2-3, with 9 nucleotides matching TRBD1. Germline V lookup: CDR1 LGHNA, CDR2 YNFKEQ. The length of the CDR3 is 15 residues. The V gene end was trimmed by 4 bases and the J gene end by 3 bases; junction bases not matched to a gene: 5. CDR3 in DNA: TGTGCCAGCAGCCCCGGGACAGGGAGTACAGATACGCAGTATTTT. It translates to CASSPGTGSTDTQYF.

Only a few counts were recorded for this clonotype. At one end the junction does not follow the germline gene, possibly because of a read error. The chain recombines TRBV6-1 with TRBJ2-7, with D perhaps TRBD1 or TRBD2 (5 bases each). The CDR3 length is 13 residues. CDR1 and CDR2 (germline): MNHNS, SASEGT. CDR3 sequence (DNA): TGTGCCAGCAGTGTCCAACCAGGGACCGAGCGGTACTTC. It codes for CASSVQPGTERYF.

This clonotype turned up a few times. With a much larger clone just one base away, this may be a read error. This rearrangement joins TRBV11-2 to TRBJ2-1, with D hard to call. The CDR3 extends over 15 amino acids. Per germline, CDR1 SGHAT and CDR2 FQNNGV. The CDR3 reads CANSLTKQFYNEQFF. Here the CDR3 DNA reads TGTGCCAACAGCTTAACCAAACAGTTCTACAATGAGCAGTTCTTC. Based on the CDR3 plus reference TRBV11-2 and TRBJ2-1, the full variable domain is EAGVAQSPRYKIIEKRQSVAFWCNPISGHATLYWYQQILGQGPKLLIQFQNNGVVDDSQLPKDRFSAERLKGVDSTLKIQPAKLEDSAVYLCANSLTKQFYNEQFFGPGTRLTVL.

The chain uses TRBV4-1 and TRBJ2-3; unclear D gene. The CDR3 runs to 13 residues. The germline CDR1 and CDR2 sequences are MGHRA and YSYEKL. Trimming took 0 bases from V and 4 from J, leaving 5 bases between them. The CDR3 DNA reads as TGCGCCAGCAGCCAAGATCATGCAGATACGCAGTATTTT. Protein: CASSQDHADTQYF.

CDR3 in amino acids: CAISESKGLSEQYF. Written as DNA, the CDR3 is TGTGCCATCAGTGAGTCGAAAGGGCTCTCCGAGCAGTACTTC. The chain couples TRBV10-3 to TRBJ2-7, with D unresolved. The CDR3 is 14 residues long. Per the germline V gene, CDR1 is ENHRY and CDR2 is SYGVKD. The ends were cut back, 0 bases at V and 6 bases at J, with 12 bases in the middle.

Many counts were recorded for this clonotype. V usage is TRBV24-1 and J usage is TRBJ2-7; D is possibly TRBD2 (6 bases). CDR3 length equals 13 residues. Germline V gene lookup returns CDR1 KGHDR and CDR2 SFDVKD. Trimming stripped 4 bases from V and 2 bases from J, with 8 bases between. Here the CDR3 reads CATSDGGTYEQYF. Written as DNA, the CDR3 is TGTGCCACCAGTGACGGGGGAACCTACGAGCAGTACTTC.

The sample holds many counts of this clonotype. The DNA of the CDR3 is TGTGCCAGCAGCTTAGCCAATCAGCCCCAGCATTTT. Its translation is CASSLANQPQHF. This chain uses TRBV7-9 with TRBJ1-5; no clear D. In germline, CDR1 is SEHNR, CDR2 FQNEAQ (reference sequence). The CDR3 length is 12 residues. V was cut by 0 bases and J by 3 bases, with 0 bases left in between.

The chain recombines TRBV10-3 with TRBJ2-7, with D perhaps matching TRBD1 (5 bases). The germline V and J ends were trimmed by 9 bases and 4 bases, with 10 bases remaining between them. This CDR3 spans 11 amino acids. CDR1 ENHRY and CDR2 SYGVKD come from the germline V gene. Here the CDR3 DNA reads TGTGCCATGGCAGGGAAGTACGAGCAGTACTTC. Its translation is CAMAGKYEQYF.

The chain combines TRBV2 with TRBJ2-7; 9 nucleotides match TRBD1. CDR1 and CDR2 (germline): SNHLY, FYNNEI. This CDR3 has 13 amino acids. The trim removed 7 bases at V and 1 base at J, leaving 2 bases unmatched. CDR3: CASIGQGSYEQYF. The CDR3 DNA reads TGTGCCAGCATAGGACAGGGGTCCTACGAGCAGTACTTC.

This clonotype has at least ten counts. This chain connects TRBV5-1 to TRBJ2-3, with TRBD1 matching over 12 bases. Germline CDR1 SGHRS, CDR2 YFSETQ. This CDR3 contains 16 residues. Trimming cost V 4 bases and J 3 bases; bases outside gene matches: 6. CDR3 sequence (DNA): TGCGCCAGCAGCCCGGGGACAGGGGGCGTTACAGATACGCAGTATTTT. Protein sequence: CASSPGTGGVTDTQYF.

Points on this clonotype: Because the CDR3 is missing its conserved closing phenylalanine or tryptophan, this is likely a read error. The V gene is TRBV15, the J gene TRBJ2-7, with TRBD2 as a possible D gene (6 bases). The CDR3 spans 16 residues. Per the germline V gene, CDR1 is LNHNV and CDR2 is YYDKDF (reference sequence). Trimming stripped 0 bases from V and 3 bases from J, with 15 bases between. The chain's CDR3 is CATSRERAGKIYEQYL. DNA of the CDR3: TGTGCCACCAGCAGAGAGAGGGCGGGGAAAATCTACGAGCAGTACCTC.

This clonotype was found many times. The chain combines TRBV6-5 with TRBJ1-2; D unresolved. V was clipped by 0 bases and J by 2 bases, with 7 bases between them. The V gene's germline CDR1 is MNHEY and CDR2 SVGAGI. CDR3 length: 14 residues. CDR3 in DNA: TGTGCCAGCAGTTACTCTTCCGAGAACTATGGCTACACCTTC. Translation: CASSYSSENYGYTF.

Note on this clonotype: Since a much larger clone is just one base distant, this may be a read error. As the CDR3 is not closed by the conserved phenylalanine or tryptophan, this likely results from a read error. This chain joins TRBV5-1 and TRBJ2-1, with TRBD2 matching over 7 bases. V lost 4 bases and J lost 4; bases outside the gene matches: 11. Germline V gene data show CDR1 as SGHRS and CDR2 as YFSETQ. The CDR3 has 16 amino acids. CDR3 in DNA: TGCGCCAGCAGCACACTAACAGCGGGGCCTTACAATGAGCAGTTCCTC. It yields the protein CASSTLTAGPYNEQFL.